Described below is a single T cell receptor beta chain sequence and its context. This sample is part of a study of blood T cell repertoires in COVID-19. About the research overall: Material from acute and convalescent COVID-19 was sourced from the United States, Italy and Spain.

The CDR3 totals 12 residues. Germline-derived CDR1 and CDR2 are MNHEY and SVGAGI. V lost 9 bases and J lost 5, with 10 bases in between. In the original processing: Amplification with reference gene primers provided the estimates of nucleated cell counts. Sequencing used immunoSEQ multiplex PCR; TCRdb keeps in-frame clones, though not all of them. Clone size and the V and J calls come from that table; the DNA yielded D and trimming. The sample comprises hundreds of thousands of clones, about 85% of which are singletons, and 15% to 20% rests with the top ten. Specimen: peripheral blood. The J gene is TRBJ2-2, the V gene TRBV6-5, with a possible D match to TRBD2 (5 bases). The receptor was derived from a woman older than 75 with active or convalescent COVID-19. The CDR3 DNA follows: TGTGCCAGTGGCCGGAGGACCGGGGAGCTGTTTTTT. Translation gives CASGRRTGELFF.